This T cell receptor (beta chain) comes out of a study of T cells in Graves' hyperthyroidism and ophthalmopathy. Authors of the study amplified TCR beta CDR3 regions from RNA transcripts. With the HTBI primer set, the TCR CDR3 went through a first round of RT-PCR. One entry per CDR3 protein results from TCRdb running MiXCR on the multiplex PCR reads. The table lists about 740,000 distinct CDR3 sequences, 14% of them singletons. The study, taken as a whole, reports: Clonotypes that were expanded in thyroid above 0.001 mostly appeared in blood too. A median around 6.8 months before onset, the model predicted ophthalmopathy.

No progression to ophthalmopathy during 18 months of follow-up defined stable disease. PBMCs were obtained from 10 ml fresh peripheral blood. This clonotype has a handful of counts. The antigen is not known. The CDR3 has 13 residues. Germline V gives CDR1 SGHTA, CDR2 FQGTGA. Trimming took 5 bases from V and 4 from J, leaving 10 bases between them. The V and J genes are TRBV7-3 and TRBJ2-3; tentatively, D is TRBD1 (5 bases). The sequence was collected from a woman between 18 and 29 years old with Graves' hyperthyroidism. Sequencing used blood. This CDR3 reads CASSRTPSDTQYF. In DNA, the CDR3 is TGTGCCAGCAGCCGGACACCTTCAGATACGCAGTATTTT.